Detailed here is one T cell receptor (beta chain). The data derive from a study of cytomegalovirus exposure and HLA in healthy donors. Turning to the study itself: The early release's HLA-typed donors yielded approximately 82 million unique TCRs.

The PCR was carried out with 60 Vbeta primers and 13 Jbeta primers. Here immunoSEQ multiplex PCR was the method, and the copy in TCRdb shows in-frame clones only, minus some. The data contain about 160,000 clones, 75% to 85% of them singletons. Germline lookup yields CDR1 SEHNR and CDR2 FQNEAQ (reference sequence). The CDR3 runs 16 residues. V dropped 2 bases and J dropped 0 bases, with 11 bases sitting between them. The sequencing input was PBMCs. The source of this sequence is a woman under 30 in good health and CMV-seronegative. The chain combines TRBV7-9 with TRBJ2-1; the D is unclear. The chain's CDR3 is CASSLLRLSSYNEQFF. CDR3 nucleotides: TGTGCCAGCAGCTTACTTCGGTTGAGCTCCTACAATGAGCAGTTCTTC.